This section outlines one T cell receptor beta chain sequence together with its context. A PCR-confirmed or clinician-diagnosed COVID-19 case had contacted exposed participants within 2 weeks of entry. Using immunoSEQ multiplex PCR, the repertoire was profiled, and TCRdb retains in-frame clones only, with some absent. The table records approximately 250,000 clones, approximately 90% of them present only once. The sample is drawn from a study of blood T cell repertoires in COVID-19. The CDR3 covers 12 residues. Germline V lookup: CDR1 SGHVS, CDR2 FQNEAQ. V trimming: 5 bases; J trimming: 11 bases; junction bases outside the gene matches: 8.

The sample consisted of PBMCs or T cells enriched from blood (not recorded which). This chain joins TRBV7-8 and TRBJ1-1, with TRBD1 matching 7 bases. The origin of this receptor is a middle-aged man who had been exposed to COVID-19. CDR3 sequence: CASSLTQGVAFF. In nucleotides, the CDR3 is TGTGCCAGCAGCCTAACTCAGGGGGTGGCTTTCTTT.